This is a list of T cell receptor beta chains from one sample in a study of T cells in localized non-small cell lung cancer. Clones were sequenced by immunoSEQ multiplex PCR, and TCRdb holds only the in-frame ones, with some missing. Of tens of thousands of clones in the sample, roughly 79% were seen once. The sample consisted of PBMCs, taken before any cancer treatment. Source of these receptors: a man between 35 and 75 years old with stage II lung adenocarcinoma. Each CDR3 is given with its conserved first and last residue. A D gene is named only where the DNA matches it firmly. Clone size is not always given. Where it is, it says once, few, many or a class for expanded clones.

TGTGCCAGCAGCCTCAGCGGGACAGGGACTAACTATGGCTACACCTTC	CASSLSGTGTNYGYTF	NA	TRBJ1-2	TRBD1	16	TRBV7-9
TGTGCCAGTAAGCGGACAGGGATATACTATGGCTACACCTTC	CASKRTGIYYGYTF	NA	TRBJ1-2	TRBD1	14	TRBV19
TGTGCCTGGAGTGAATGGGGCTCTGGAAACACCATATATTTT	CAWSEWGSGNTIYF	NA	TRBJ1-3	NA	14	TRBV30
TGCAGCGTTGGGCTGAACGGACAGATCTACAATGAGCAGTTCTTC	CSVGLNGQIYNEQFF	NA	TRBJ2-1	NA	15	TRBV29-1
TGTGCCTGGAGTGTTACGGCGGGAGTCAATGAGCAGTTCTTC	CAWSVTAGVNEQFF	NA	TRBJ2-1	TRBD2	14	TRBV30
TGTGCCAGCAGCCAAGTGGGGACTAGCGGGAGGGCGATAATCAAAAACATTCAGTACTTC	CASSQVGTSGRAIIKNIQYF	NA	TRBJ2-4	TRBD2	20	TRBV4-2
TGCGCCAGCAGCTGGGATTCGAACACCGGGGAGCTGTTTTTT	CASSWDSNTGELFF	NA	TRBJ2-2	NA	14	TRBV5-1
TGTGCCAGCAGCCCCAGTGGAATGGGGATTAGGTTAGCTGAAGCTTTCTTT	CASSPSGMGIRLAEAFF	NA	TRBJ1-1	NA	17	TRBV13
TGTGCCAGCAGCTTGGGCCGCCAGCCGGGCGCCTACGAGCAGTACTTC	CASSLGRQPGAYEQYF	once	TRBJ2-7	NA	16	TRBV5-5
TGTGCCAGCAGCCCGGGGGCGGAATATGGCTACACCTTC	CASSPGAEYGYTF	NA	TRBJ1-2	NA	13	TRBV6-5
TGTGCCAGCAGTCTGGGACAGGGATGGACTGAAGCTTTCTTT	CASSLGQGWTEAFF	NA	TRBJ1-1	TRBD1	14	TRBV27
TGCGCCAGCAGCTTTCAGGGGGGCTCCTACGAGCAGTACTTC	CASSFQGGSYEQYF	few	TRBJ2-7	NA	14	TRBV5-1
TGTGCCAGCAGCGTAGGGACAGTTAATGAAAAACTGTTTTTT	CASSVGTVNEKLFF	few	TRBJ1-4	NA	14	TRBV9
TGTGCCAGCAGCCCGGGACGTAACAATGAGCAGTTCTTC	CASSPGRNNEQFF	NA	TRBJ2-1	NA	13	TRBV7-2
TGTGCCAGCAGCCCGCGACAGGGTCGCGAAAAACTGTTTTTT	CASSPRQGREKLFF	NA	TRBJ1-4	TRBD1	14	TRBV14
TGTGCCAGCAGCTTAGGGACGCTCGGGGAGCTGTTTTTT	CASSLGTLGELFF	many	TRBJ2-2	NA	13	TRBV7-2
TGCGCCAGCGCCCACGGGGGGACAGGGTCTCTTTACGAGCAGTACTTC	CASAHGGTGSLYEQYF	NA	TRBJ2-7	TRBD1	16	TRBV5-1
TGTGCCAGCAGCTTAATGGGGACTAGCGGGAATGAGCAGTTCTTC	CASSLMGTSGNEQFF	NA	TRBJ2-1	TRBD2	15	TRBV7-9
TGTGCCAGCAGCCCTGGTCTGGGTCTGGGGACCTACGAGCAGTACTTC	CASSPGLGLGTYEQYF	NA	TRBJ2-7	NA	16	TRBV13
TGCGCCAGCAGCCAAGGAGGAGGGGGTCCGATTGAAAAACTGTTTTTT	CASSQGGGGPIEKLFF	NA	TRBJ1-4	NA	16	TRBV4-1
TGTGCCAGTAACTCCCCGGCGGGGCAGGGTGGAAACACCATATATTTT	CASNSPAGQGGNTIYF	NA	TRBJ1-3	NA	16	TRBV19
TGTGCCAGCAGCACCCCCCCCGCCACGGGCTACACCTTC	CASSTPPATGYTF	NA	TRBJ1-2	NA	13	TRBV5-6
TGCGCCAGCAGCATGTTATCCTTAGCGGGAGGCTACGAGCAGTACTTC	CASSMLSLAGGYEQYF	NA	TRBJ2-7	TRBD2	16	TRBV5-1
TGTGCCAGCAGCGTCCGGGACAGTGCTCCCTACGAGCAGTACTTC	CASSVRDSAPYEQYF	NA	TRBJ2-7	TRBD1	15	TRBV7-8